Following are 7 T cell receptor beta chains from one sample sequenced in a study of T cells in Graves' hyperthyroidism and ophthalmopathy. There were TCR beta CDR3 regions amplified from RNA transcripts. Using the HTBI primer set, a first-round RT-PCR was run on the TCR CDR3. TCRdb reprocessed the multiplex PCR reads via MiXCR and lists one record per CDR3 protein. The table records more than 500,000 distinct CDR3 sequences, about 45% of them present only once. The material sequenced was peripheral blood or thyroid tissue (not recorded which). The receptors stem from an adult woman with Graves' disease, either hyperthyroidism or ophthalmopathy (not recorded which).

The genes are TRBV5-1 and TRBJ1-5; weak D call: TRBD1 (6 bases). The CDR3 has 11 residues. Germline V CDR1 and CDR2: SGHRS, YFSETQ. With 3 bases removed from V and 14 bases from J, the gap between germline ends came to 12 bases. This chain's CDR3 is CASSSDSHEHF. CDR3 bases: TGCGCCAGCAGCTCGGACAGCCACGAGCATTTT.

The gene calls are TRBV12-3 or TRBV12-4 and TRBJ2-2, with D possibly called TRBD1 or TRBD2 (5 bases each). The CDR3 length is 16 residues. V shed 8 bases and J shed 5 bases, with 21 bases lying between them. The CDR3 region is CASLGQGVVRTGELFF. The CDR3 coding sequence is TGTGCCAGCCTAGGCCAGGGAGTCGTTCGGACCGGGGAGCTGTTTTTT.

In this sample, this clonotype turned up a few times. The chain is built from TRBV29-1 and TRBJ1-1; no reliable D call. This CDR3 contains 15 residues. Trimming left V 5 bases short and J 3 bases short, with 19 bases between. Looked up from germline, CDR1 is SQVTM and CDR2 is ANQGSEA. DNA of the CDR3: TGCAGCGTTCCCCTCACGGACGTGGAGGACACTGAAGCTTTCTTT. Encoded protein: CSVPLTDVEDTEAFF.

The rearrangement joins TRBV20-1 to TRBJ1-1, with D hard to call. This CDR3 is 15 amino acids long. Germline V CDR1 and CDR2: DFQATT, SNEGSKA (reference sequence). The V gene lost 3 bases and the J gene lost 5 bases, with 19 bases spanning the gap. CDR3 DNA sequence: TGCAGTGCTAGGCCGGGAGGCCACATCAGGACTGAAGCTTTCTTT. Translating gives CSARPGGHIRTEAFF.

This sequence joins TRBV29-1 and TRBJ1-2, with D possibly TRBD1 on 5 matching bases. Trimming stripped 4 bases from V and 5 bases from J, with 17 bases between. The CDR3 has 14 amino acids. Germline V gene lookup returns CDR1 SQVTM and CDR2 ANQGSEA. CDR3 DNA: TGCAGCGTTGTACCCGGGGGTTTGGGTTATGGCTACACCTTC. Translation: CSVVPGGLGYGYTF.

The chain links TRBV12-3 or TRBV12-4 to TRBJ2-2; D possibly uses TRBD1 or TRBD2 (5 bases each). V lost 2 bases and J lost 4, with 11 bases in between. This CDR3 is 15 amino acids long. Written as DNA, the CDR3 is TGTGCCAGCAGTTTAAGAGGGGCCTCCACCGGGGAGCTGTTTTTT. Its translation is CASSLRGASTGELFF.

The rearrangement links TRBV29-1 to TRBJ1-1, with D possibly matching TRBD1 (5 bases). Trimming stripped 8 bases from V and 4 bases from J, with 14 bases between. From germline, CDR1 is SQVTM and CDR2 ANQGSEA. The CDR3 extends over 12 amino acids. CDR3 bases: TGCAGCTTGGGAATGGGGGGCACTGAAGCTTTCTTT. The encoded protein is CSLGMGGTEAFF.